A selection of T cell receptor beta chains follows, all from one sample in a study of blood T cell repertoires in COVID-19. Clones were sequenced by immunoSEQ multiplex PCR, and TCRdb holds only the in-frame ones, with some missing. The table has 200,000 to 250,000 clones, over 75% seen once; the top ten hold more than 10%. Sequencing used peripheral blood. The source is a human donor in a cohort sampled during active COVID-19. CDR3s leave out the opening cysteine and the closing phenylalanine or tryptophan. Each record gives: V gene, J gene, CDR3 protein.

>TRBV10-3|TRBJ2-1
AILDRSLNEQF
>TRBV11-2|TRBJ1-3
ASSRRQILSGNTIY
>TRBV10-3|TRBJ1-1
AISESRTGEGGTEAF
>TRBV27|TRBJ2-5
ASSFSSLKTQY
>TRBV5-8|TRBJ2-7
ASTPGGTPAEQY
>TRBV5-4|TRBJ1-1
ASSLPDRTLNTEAF
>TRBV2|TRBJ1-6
ASSVGQGDNSPLH
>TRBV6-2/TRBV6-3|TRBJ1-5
ASSYGYQPQH
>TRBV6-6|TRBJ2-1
ASSYGGRAYNEQF
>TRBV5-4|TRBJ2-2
ASSLETANTGELF
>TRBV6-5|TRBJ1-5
ASSYGGAQPQH
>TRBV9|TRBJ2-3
ASSPMSGTKAY
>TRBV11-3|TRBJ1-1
ASSGQMNTEAF
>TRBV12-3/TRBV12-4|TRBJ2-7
ASSLQGVDEQY
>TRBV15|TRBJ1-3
ATSTRDRDYHSGNTIY
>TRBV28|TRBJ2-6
ASSLYLTGANVLT
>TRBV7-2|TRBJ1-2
ASSQGQGPYGYT
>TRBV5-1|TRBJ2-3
ASSPTGEDTQY
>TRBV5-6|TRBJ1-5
ASSIQGNSLNQPQH
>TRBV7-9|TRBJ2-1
ASSLIPGGIDEQF
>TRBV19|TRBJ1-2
ASSIGTQGLNGYT
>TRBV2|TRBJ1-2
ASRADRELIYGYT
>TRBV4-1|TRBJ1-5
ASSPLGGSNQPQH
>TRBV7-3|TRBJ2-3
ASSLSGPPDTQY
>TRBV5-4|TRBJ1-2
ASSFGGGYT
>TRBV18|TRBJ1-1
ASSPPGGLGAF
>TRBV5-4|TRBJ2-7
ASSLGTSGASYEQY
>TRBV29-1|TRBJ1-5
SVEESGGNQPQH
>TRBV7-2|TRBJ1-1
ASSLAWAVNTEAF
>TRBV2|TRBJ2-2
ASSVLGDGELF
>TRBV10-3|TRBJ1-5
AISESSRGRGPQH
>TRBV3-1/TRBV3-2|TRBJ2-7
ASSWEGEQY
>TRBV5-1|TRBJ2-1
ASSLDPGQGIQF
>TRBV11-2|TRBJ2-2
ASSFRKFQASGELF